The sequence of this T cell receptor (beta chain) was determined in a study of type 1 and type 2 diabetes patients. As for the study in general: A total of around 20 million paired-end reads came from the whole study.

Germline CDR1 is SGHDN and CDR2 is FVKESK. This CDR3 has 13 amino acids. V was cut by 4 bases and J by 4 bases, with 8 bases left in between. The PCR template was genomic DNA. The TCR beta CDR3 region was amplified using 30 forward and 13 reverse primers. TCRdb ran MiXCR on the multiplex PCR reads and lists one entry per CDR3 protein. The data show about 270,000 distinct CDR3 sequences, roughly 50% seen once. Standard classification criteria confirmed type 1 or type 2 diabetes in all patients. Donors had no other autoimmune disease or infection in four weeks. Input material: peripheral blood mononuclear cells (PBMCs). V gene TRBV14 combines with J gene TRBJ2-1, with D perhaps TRBD2 (6 bases). The receptor was isolated from a young man with type 2 diabetes. The DNA of the CDR3 is TGTGCCAGCAGCCGAGGAGGGTACAATGAGCAGTTCTTC. Its protein product is CASSRGGYNEQFF.